The T cell receptor (beta chain) described here comes from a study of T cells in Graves' hyperthyroidism and ophthalmopathy. Germline V gene sequence: CDR1 SGHVS, CDR2 FNYEAQ. The junction had 1 base not matched to a gene; V was cut back by 1 base and J by 6 bases. The CDR3 runs to 13 residues. The CDR3 regions of TCR beta were amplified from RNA transcripts. During a first-round RT-PCR of the TCR CDR3, the HTBI primer set was used. Each CDR3 protein is one row after TCRdb ran MiXCR on the multiplex PCR reads. The sample has around 500,000 distinct CDR3 sequences; 16% are singletons. The chain carries TRBV7-6 and TRBJ1-1; 8 bases line up with TRBD1. Sequenced material: blood. This clonotype was sampled from a woman aged 25-40 years with Graves' ophthalmopathy. The CDR3 coding sequence is TGTGCCAGCAGCTTAGAGACAGGGGCTGAAGCTTTCTTT. This encodes CASSLETGAEAFF.